This T cell receptor beta chain was obtained from a study of CD8 T cells in Susac syndrome. Study-wide context: Within the sequenced group of Susac syndrome patients, five or six showed active disease and eight were in remission.

Details on this clonotype: Its antigen is undetermined.

CD8+ and CD4+ T cells were negatively isolated; TEMRA cells were FACS-enriched. With random hexamers, roughly 0.45 to 1 ug RNA was reverse transcribed. TCRdb analysed the immunoSEQ multiplex PCR reads with MiXCR anew, one entry per CDR3 protein. The sample holds approximately 180,000 distinct CDR3 sequences, 85% to 95% seen once. Trimming took off 1 base at V and 13 bases at J, with 17 bases between the two ends. This CDR3 is 13 amino acids long. In germline, CDR1 is SQVTM, CDR2 ANQGSEA. Whole-study findings and limits: Clonal expansion was not seen in any Susac syndrome CD4+ T cell repertoire. The TCR sequencing and HLA analysis in the study involved a relatively small number of individuals, as the study acknowledged.

This clonotype originated in a human donor with Susac syndrome. V gene TRBV29-1 combines with J gene TRBJ2-1, with D possibly matching TRBD1 (7 bases). Material for sequencing was CD4+ T cells from PBMCs. The CDR3 region is CSVEGQGGPLQFF. CDR3 DNA sequence: TGCAGCGTTGAAGGCCAGGGGGGTCCCCTTCAGTTCTTC.